One sample yielded the 32 T cell receptor beta chains listed below, sequenced in a study of CXCR3-negative and CXCR3-positive naive CD8 T cells. All TRB cDNA libraries came from 5' RACE performed with UMI labels. From its re-call of the 5' RACE reads, TCRdb lists each CDR3 protein once, without DNA. Its clone listing holds approximately 100,000 distinct CDR3 sequences. Notes on the study in general: In CXCR3-positive naive cells, the TRB CDR3s were more hydrophobic than in CXCR3-negative naive cells.

For these receptors, no antigen is known. Sequencing was performed on naive CXCR3+ CD8+ T cells from blood. Specified subset: CD45RO-CCR7+CD27+CD95- naive CD8+ T cells expressing CXCR3 (TNR3+). The receptors were sampled from a human donor in good health. Some clones in this sample may be carry-over from other donors' samples.

The J gene is TRBJ2-7, the V gene TRBV29-1; the D gene TCRdb calls, TRBD1, cannot be checked with no DNA. The germline gives CDR1 SQVTM, CDR2 ANQGSEA. This CDR3 has 12 residues. The CDR3 loop reads CSVEAGQAEQYF.

This rearrangement joins TRBV15 to TRBJ2-7; absent DNA, TCRdb's TRBD1 call cannot be checked. Per the germline V gene, CDR1 is LNHNV and CDR2 is YYDKDF (reference sequence). The CDR3 length is 16 residues. CDR3 loop: CATSRGFGTESYEQYF. The complete variable domain, with remaining parts taken from reference TRBV15 and TRBJ2-7, reads DAMVIQNPRYQVTQFGKPVTLSCSQTLNHNVMYWYQQKSSQAPKLLFHYYDKDFNNEADTPDNFQSRRPNTSFCFLDIRSPGLGDTAMYLCATSRGFGTESYEQYFGPGTRLTVT.

This chain links TRBV7-9 with TRBJ2-1; TCRdb outputs TRBD1, but without DNA this stays unchecked. Per germline, CDR1 SEHNR and CDR2 FQNEAQ (reference sequence). The CDR3 length is 12 residues. CDR3 region: CASSRAGDEQFF.

The chain carries TRBV12-3 or TRBV12-4 and TRBJ2-5; checking the TCRdb D call of TRBD1 is not possible without DNA. The CDR3 has 14 residues. The CDR3 sequence: CASSPGGGGETQYF.

V usage is TRBV4-3 and J usage is TRBJ2-2; TCRdb returns TRBD1, unconfirmable since there is no DNA. From germline, CDR1 is LGHNA and CDR2 YSLEER. The CDR3 extends over 15 amino acids. The CDR3 sequence: CASSSQLGDTGELFF.

The chain employs TRBV28 and TRBJ1-1; the D gene TCRdb calls, TRBD1, cannot be checked with no DNA. The CDR3 is made up of 14 amino acids. The germline gives CDR1 MDHEN, CDR2 SYDVKM. The CDR3 loop reads CASSLWTGDTEAFF.

This chain uses TRBV30 with TRBJ2-7; absent DNA, TCRdb's TRBD1 call cannot be checked. Germline CDR1 and CDR2: GTSNPN and SVGIG (reference sequence). This CDR3 region has 13 residues. This CDR3 reads CARSAGHLYEQYF.

The genes are TRBV5-5 and TRBJ1-5; TCRdb selects TRBD1, and the lack of DNA leaves this call unchecked. The CDR3 contains 16 residues. Germline lookup yields CDR1 SGHKS and CDR2 YYEKEE (reference sequence). CDR3 loop: CASSLLPGQGEQPQHF.

V is TRBV12-3 or TRBV12-4 and J is TRBJ1-6; TCRdb reports TRBD1, a call that lacks DNA to check it against. The CDR3 is 16 residues long. CDR3 protein: CAIFSGPTSYNSPLHF.

This rearrangement joins TRBV29-1 to TRBJ1-2; TCRdb selects TRBD1, and the lack of DNA leaves this call unchecked. This CDR3 spans 14 amino acids. Germline CDR1 reads SQVTM; CDR2 reads ANQGSEA. This CDR3 is CSAYRQDLPYGYTF. The variable domain in full, completed from reference TRBV29-1 and TRBJ1-2, reads SAVISQKPSRDICQRGTSLTIQCQVDSQVTMMFWYRQQPGQSLTLIATANQGSEATYESGFVIDKFPISRPNLTFSTLTVSNMSPEDSSIYLCSAYRQDLPYGYTFGSGTRLTVV.

J is TRBJ2-5 and V is TRBV7-9. Germline V lookup: CDR1 SEHNR, CDR2 FQNEAQ (reference sequence). The CDR3 has 12 amino acids. CDR3 in amino acids: CASSLGKETQYF. The variable domain in full, completed from reference TRBV7-9 and TRBJ2-5, reads DTGVSQNPRHKITKRGQNVTFRCDPISEHNRLYWYRQTLGQGPEFLTYFQNEAQLEKSRLLSDRFSAERPKGSFSTLEIQRTEQGDSAMYLCASSLGKETQYFGPGTRLLVL.

The rearrangement joins TRBV28 to TRBJ2-1. CDR1 is MDHEN, CDR2 SYDVKM, per germline. This CDR3 spans 13 amino acids. The CDR3 reads CASNGVERNEQFF.

The chain carries TRBV5-4 and TRBJ2-1. Germline assignment: CDR1 SGHNT and CDR2 YYREEE (reference sequence). The CDR3 has 12 residues. CDR3 protein: CASSLWRNEQFF. Full variable domain (missing parts from reference TRBV5-4 and TRBJ2-1): ETGVTQSPTHLIKTRGQQVTLRCSSQSGHNTVSWYQQALGQGPQFIFQYYREEENGRGNFPPRFSGLQFPNYSSELNVNALELDDSALYLCASSLWRNEQFFGPGTRLTVL.

The rearrangement joins TRBV5-1 to TRBJ2-5; TCRdb indicates TRBD1, and absent DNA this call remains unverified. The CDR3 length is 17 residues. Looked up from germline, CDR1 is SGHRS and CDR2 is YFSETQ. The CDR3 protein is CASSRIGTGQAKETQYF.

The chain couples TRBV28 to TRBJ2-7; TCRdb's assignment of TRBD1 cannot be checked, as there is no DNA. CDR1 MDHEN and CDR2 SYDVKM come from the germline V gene. This CDR3 is 14 amino acids long. CDR3: CASIENGGSYEQYF.

This chain joins TRBV28 and TRBJ1-6; TCRdb calls TRBD1, which cannot be checked without DNA. CDR3 length equals 13 residues. CDR1 MDHEN and CDR2 SYDVKM come from the germline V gene. The CDR3 protein is CASSRQGGSPLHF.

The chain joins TRBV7-9 to TRBJ1-1. Germline CDR1 and CDR2: SEHNR and FQNEAQ (reference sequence). This CDR3 comprises 16 residues. CDR3 sequence: CASTSLRESSETEAFF. The full variable domain, its missing parts supplied by reference TRBV7-9 and TRBJ1-1, is DTGVSQNPRHKITKRGQNVTFRCDPISEHNRLYWYRQTLGQGPEFLTYFQNEAQLEKSRLLSDRFSAERPKGSFSTLEIQRTEQGDSAMYLCASTSLRESSETEAFFGQGTRLTVV.

V gene TRBV19 combines with J gene TRBJ1-5; TCRdb's D call of TRBD1 is untestable without DNA. Germline V gives CDR1 LNHDA, CDR2 SQIVND (reference sequence). The CDR3 spans 16 residues. The CDR3 spells CASSIGQGGNNQPQHF. The full variable domain, rest sourced from reference TRBV19 and TRBJ1-5, is DGGITQSPKYLFRKEGQNVTLSCEQNLNHDAMYWYRQDPGQGLRLIYYSQIVNDFQKGDIAEGYSVSREKKESFPLTVTSAQKNPTAFYLCASSIGQGGNNQPQHFGDGTRLSIL.

This chain connects TRBV27 to TRBJ1-1; TCRdb designates TRBD1, a call that cannot be tested without DNA. Germline CDR1 is MNHEY and CDR2 is SMNVEV (reference sequence). The CDR3 is 16 residues long. CDR3 in amino acids: CASSPRGGRVNTEAFF.

This chain links TRBV4-2 with TRBJ2-4; TCRdb calls TRBD1, which cannot be checked without DNA. The CDR3 loop spans 13 amino acids. CDR1 is LGHNA, CDR2 YNFKEQ, per germline. The CDR3 is CASSQAPEDIQYF.

CDR3 in amino acids: CSARGGGDIETEAFF. The chain carries TRBV29-1 and TRBJ1-1. Germline V gene sequence: CDR1 SQVTM, CDR2 ANQGSEA. The CDR3 covers 15 residues. Supplemented by reference TRBV29-1 and TRBJ1-1, the full variable domain reads SAVISQKPSRDICQRGTSLTIQCQVDSQVTMMFWYRQQPGQSLTLIATANQGSEATYESGFVIDKFPISRPNLTFSTLTVSNMSPEDSSIYLCSARGGGDIETEAFFGQGTRLTVV.

The chain has TRBV2 and TRBJ2-1; the TCRdb D gene call, TRBD1, has no DNA to confirm it. The CDR3 has 15 residues. CDR1 SNHLY and CDR2 FYNNEI come from the germline V gene. The chain's CDR3 is CASTLILQGDNEQFF.

The chain links TRBV29-1 to TRBJ2-5. CDR3 length equals 13 residues. Looked up from germline, CDR1 is SQVTM and CDR2 is ANQGSEA. CDR3 sequence: CSVQLAGLETQYF. The full variable domain, rest sourced from reference TRBV29-1 and TRBJ2-5, is SAVISQKPSRDICQRGTSLTIQCQVDSQVTMMFWYRQQPGQSLTLIATANQGSEATYESGFVIDKFPISRPNLTFSTLTVSNMSPEDSSIYLCSVQLAGLETQYFGPGTRLLVL.

The chain recombines TRBV10-3 with TRBJ2-1. The CDR3 runs 13 residues. Germline V gene data show CDR1 as ENHRY and CDR2 as SYGVKD. The CDR3 sequence: CAISEYGRNEQFF.

The CDR3: CASSYRDRPLEQYF. J is TRBJ2-7 and V is TRBV6-2 or TRBV6-3; TCRdb proposes TRBD1, but this gene call is untestable without DNA. Germline V lookup: CDR1 MNHEY, CDR2 SVGEGT. The CDR3 totals 14 residues.

The chain recombines TRBV12-3 or TRBV12-4 with TRBJ1-2. The CDR3 has 16 residues. The CDR3 reads CASSFGGEGSIYGYTF.

The gene calls are TRBV29-1 and TRBJ2-7. The CDR3 is 15 residues long. Germline V gene data show CDR1 as SQVTM and CDR2 as ANQGSEA. The CDR3 is CSVEDLDGVSYEQYF.

The chain combines TRBV3-1 with TRBJ2-1; TCRdb selects TRBD2, and the lack of DNA leaves this call unchecked. Germline-derived CDR1 and CDR2 are LGHDT and YNNKEL (reference sequence). This CDR3 has 14 residues. The CDR3 here is CASSRTWEHNEQFF.

The gene calls are TRBV30 and TRBJ2-7. In germline, CDR1 is GTSNPN, CDR2 SVGIG (reference sequence). The CDR3 covers 11 residues. CDR3 protein: CAWIYLYEQYF.

The genes are TRBV7-2 and TRBJ1-3. This CDR3 comprises 15 residues. The V gene's germline CDR1 is SGHTA and CDR2 FQGNSA. This chain's CDR3 is CASSLTGESGNTIYF.

This rearrangement joins TRBV4-3 to TRBJ2-7; lacking DNA, the TRBD1 call made by TCRdb goes unchecked. The germline V gene has CDR1 LGHNA and CDR2 YSLEER. The CDR3 extends over 15 amino acids. CDR3: CASSQGQGEAYEQYF.

The rearrangement uses TRBV7-9 and TRBJ1-1; the TRBD1 assignment by TCRdb is unverifiable without DNA. Per germline, CDR1 SEHNR and CDR2 FQNEAQ (reference sequence). The CDR3 totals 16 residues. The CDR3 region is CASSPWSGTGFTEAFF.